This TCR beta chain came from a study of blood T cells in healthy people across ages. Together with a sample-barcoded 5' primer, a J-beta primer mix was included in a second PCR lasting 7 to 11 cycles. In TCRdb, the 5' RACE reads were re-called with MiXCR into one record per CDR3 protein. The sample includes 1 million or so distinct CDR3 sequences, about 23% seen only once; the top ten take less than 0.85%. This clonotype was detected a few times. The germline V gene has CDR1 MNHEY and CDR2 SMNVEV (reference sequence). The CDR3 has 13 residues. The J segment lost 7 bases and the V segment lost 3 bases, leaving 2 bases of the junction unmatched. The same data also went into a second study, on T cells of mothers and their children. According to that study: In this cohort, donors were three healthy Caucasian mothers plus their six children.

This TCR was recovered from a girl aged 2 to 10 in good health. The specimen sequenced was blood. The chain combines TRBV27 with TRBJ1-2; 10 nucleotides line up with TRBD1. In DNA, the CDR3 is TGTGCCAGCAGTTTTGGGACAGGGGTTGGCTACACCTTC. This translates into CASSFGTGVGYTF.